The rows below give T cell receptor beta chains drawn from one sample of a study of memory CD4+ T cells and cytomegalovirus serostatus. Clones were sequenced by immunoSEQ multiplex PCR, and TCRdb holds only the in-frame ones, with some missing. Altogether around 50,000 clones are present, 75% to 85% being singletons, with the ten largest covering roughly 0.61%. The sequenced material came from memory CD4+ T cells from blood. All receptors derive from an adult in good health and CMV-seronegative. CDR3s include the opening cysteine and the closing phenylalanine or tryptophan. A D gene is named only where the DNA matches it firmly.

CASSFGATNEKLFF	TRBJ1-4	TRBV5-1	NA
CASSRSGGETQYF	TRBJ2-5	TRBV7-9	NA
CATKVGMNTEAFF	TRBJ1-1	TRBV6-6	NA
CASSPSRANEQFF	TRBJ2-1	TRBV28	NA
CAWSVKGAFGQPQHF	TRBJ1-5	TRBV30	TRBD1
CASSEFDSSWSADTQYF	TRBJ2-3	TRBV6-1	NA
CASSRDRGSEQYF	TRBJ2-7	TRBV7-7	TRBD1
CASSLVAFAGANVLTF	TRBJ2-6	TRBV5-4	NA
CASSITEVGREQFF	TRBJ2-1	TRBV9	NA
CASSRGRSYTGELFF	TRBJ2-2	TRBV19	NA
CASSPREFYGYTF	TRBJ1-2	TRBV7-9	NA
CASSFQTGTSYEQYF	TRBJ2-7	TRBV7-2	NA
CASSLDTYQETQYF	TRBJ2-5	TRBV11-2	NA
CASSQDPEGGEQYF	TRBJ2-7	TRBV4-1	NA
CASSMKGWLDTEAFF	TRBJ1-1	TRBV9	NA
CASSLWGGRDYEQYF	TRBJ2-7	TRBV28	NA
CASSVSGILGYEQYF	TRBJ2-7	TRBV6-1	TRBD2
CASSRLAGEVGELFF	TRBJ2-2	TRBV5-4	TRBD2
CASSLGRAGSIGAEAFF	TRBJ1-1	TRBV7-8	NA
CASSYSNRATYEQYF	TRBJ2-7	TRBV6-5	NA
CASSSEPGETQYF	TRBJ2-5	TRBV11-2	NA
CAWSSKDTQYF	TRBJ2-3	TRBV30	NA
CASSPLRQTNSGNTIYF	TRBJ1-3	TRBV18	NA
CAWAGGSREADTQYF	TRBJ2-3	TRBV30	TRBD2
CSVMSGNGQFF	TRBJ2-1	TRBV20-1	TRBD2
CASSSSWAGANVLTF	TRBJ2-6	TRBV7-9	NA
CASSPPSARTDTQYF	TRBJ2-3	TRBV18	NA
CASSLFRSSYNEQFF	TRBJ2-1	TRBV11-2	NA
CSAEADTQYF	TRBJ2-3	TRBV20-1	NA
CSASFGREAFF	TRBJ1-1	TRBV20-1	NA
CASSATGTPGNTIYF	TRBJ1-3	TRBV6-5	NA
CASSSTGSSYGYTF	TRBJ1-2	TRBV5-1	TRBD1
CAWSVTAGVYNSPLHF	TRBJ1-6	TRBV30	NA
CASTAGPPYEQYF	TRBJ2-7	TRBV2	NA
CASSPGLSETTDTQYF	TRBJ2-3	TRBV18	NA
CAISKDPYQPQHF	TRBJ1-5	TRBV2	NA
CASSREGFGYGYTF	TRBJ1-2	TRBV27	NA
CASKREITYNEQFF	TRBJ2-1	TRBV5-1	NA
CASSLGSGRAYNEQFF	TRBJ2-1	TRBV28	TRBD2
CASSLGRVKSPGGADTQYF	TRBJ2-3	TRBV11-2	TRBD2